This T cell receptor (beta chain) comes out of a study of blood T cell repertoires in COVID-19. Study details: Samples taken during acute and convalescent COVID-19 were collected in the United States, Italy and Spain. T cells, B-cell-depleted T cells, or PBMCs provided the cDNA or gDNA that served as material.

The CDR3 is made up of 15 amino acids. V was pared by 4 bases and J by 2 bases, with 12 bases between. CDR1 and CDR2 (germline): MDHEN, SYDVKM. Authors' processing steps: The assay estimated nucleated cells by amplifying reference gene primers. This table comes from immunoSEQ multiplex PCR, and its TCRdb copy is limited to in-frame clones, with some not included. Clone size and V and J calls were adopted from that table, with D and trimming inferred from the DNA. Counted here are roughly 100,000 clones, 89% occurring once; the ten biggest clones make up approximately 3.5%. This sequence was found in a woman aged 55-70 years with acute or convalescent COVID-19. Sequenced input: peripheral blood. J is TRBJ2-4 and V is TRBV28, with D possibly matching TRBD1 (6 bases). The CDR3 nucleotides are TGTGCCAGCAGTTCTCGAGGGGGTACCAAAAACATTCAGTACTTC. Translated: CASSSRGGTKNIQYF.